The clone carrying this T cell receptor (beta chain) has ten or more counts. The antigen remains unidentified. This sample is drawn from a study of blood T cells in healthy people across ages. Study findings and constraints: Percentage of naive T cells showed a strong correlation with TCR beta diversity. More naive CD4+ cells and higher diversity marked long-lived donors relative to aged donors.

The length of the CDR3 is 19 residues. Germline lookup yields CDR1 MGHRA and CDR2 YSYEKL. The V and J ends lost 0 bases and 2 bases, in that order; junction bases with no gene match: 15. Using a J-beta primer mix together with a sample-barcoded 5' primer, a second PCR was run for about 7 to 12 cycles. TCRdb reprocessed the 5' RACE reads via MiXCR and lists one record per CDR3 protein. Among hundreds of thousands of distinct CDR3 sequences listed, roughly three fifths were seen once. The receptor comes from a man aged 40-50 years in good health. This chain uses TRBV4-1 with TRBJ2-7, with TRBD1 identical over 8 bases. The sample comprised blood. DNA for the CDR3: TGCGCCAGCAGCCAAGATAGGAGAAGGGACAGGCCTCCGACCTACGAGCAGTACTTC. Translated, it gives CASSQDRRRDRPPTYEQYF.